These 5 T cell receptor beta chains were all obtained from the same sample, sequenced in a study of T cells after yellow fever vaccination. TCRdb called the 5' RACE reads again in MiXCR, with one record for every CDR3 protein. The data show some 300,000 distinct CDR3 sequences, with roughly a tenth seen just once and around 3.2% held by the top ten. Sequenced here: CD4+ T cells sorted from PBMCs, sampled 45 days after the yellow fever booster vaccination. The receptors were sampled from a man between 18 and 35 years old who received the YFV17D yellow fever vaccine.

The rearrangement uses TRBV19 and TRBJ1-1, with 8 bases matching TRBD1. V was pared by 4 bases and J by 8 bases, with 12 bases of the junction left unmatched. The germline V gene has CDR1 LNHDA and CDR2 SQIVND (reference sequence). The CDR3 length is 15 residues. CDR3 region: CASSTHGRGPAEAFF. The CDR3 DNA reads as TGTGCCAGTAGTACGCACGGCAGGGGGCCCGCCGAAGCTTTCTTT.

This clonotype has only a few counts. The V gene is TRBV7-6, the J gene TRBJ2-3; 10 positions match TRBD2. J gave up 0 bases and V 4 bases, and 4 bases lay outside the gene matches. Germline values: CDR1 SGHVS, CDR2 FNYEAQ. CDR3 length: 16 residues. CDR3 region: CASSSETSGSTDTQYF. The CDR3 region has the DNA TGTGCCAGCAGCTCGGAGACTAGCGGGAGCACAGATACGCAGTATTTT.

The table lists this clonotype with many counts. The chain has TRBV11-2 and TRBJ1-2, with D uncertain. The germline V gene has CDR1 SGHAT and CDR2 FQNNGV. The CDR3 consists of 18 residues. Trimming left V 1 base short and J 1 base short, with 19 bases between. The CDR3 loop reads CASSLAVGRGSVNYGYTF. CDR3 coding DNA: TGTGCCAGCAGCTTAGCGGTGGGCAGAGGGAGCGTTAACTATGGCTACACCTTC.

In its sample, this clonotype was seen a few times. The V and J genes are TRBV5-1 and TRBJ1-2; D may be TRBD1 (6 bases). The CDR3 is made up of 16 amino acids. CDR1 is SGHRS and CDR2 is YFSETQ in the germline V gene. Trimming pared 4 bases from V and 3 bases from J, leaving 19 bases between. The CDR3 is CASSARTVEGDYGYTF. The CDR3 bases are TGCGCCAGCAGCGCAAGGACAGTGGAAGGGGACTATGGCTACACCTTC.

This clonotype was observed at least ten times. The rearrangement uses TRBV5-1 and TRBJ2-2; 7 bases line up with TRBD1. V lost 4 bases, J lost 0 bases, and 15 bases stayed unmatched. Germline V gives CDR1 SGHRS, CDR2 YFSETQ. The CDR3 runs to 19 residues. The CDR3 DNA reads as TGCGCCAGCAGCACGCAAACTTCAGGGGGACGAACGAACACCGGGGAGCTGTTTTTT. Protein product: CASSTQTSGGRTNTGELFF.